A selection of T cell receptor beta chains follows, all from one sample in a study of cytomegalovirus exposure and HLA in healthy donors. Data came from immunoSEQ multiplex PCR; TCRdb stores just in-frame clones and leaves some out. Altogether roughly 190,000 clones are present, under 85% being singletons, with the ten largest covering approximately 1.5%. The sequencing input was PBMCs. Receptors were obtained from a woman under 30 in good health and CMV-seronegative. The CDR3 runs from the conserved cysteine through the conserved F or W. D genes are given only for firm matches. The size field is filled for only some rows; it gives once, few, many or a size class.

j_call | d_call | v_call | clone_size | cdr3_aa | cdr3_nt
TRBJ2-7 | TRBD2 | TRBV15 | . | CATSSSAGGRREQYF | TGTGCCACCAGCAGTTCGGCGGGAGGGCGTAGAGAGCAGTACTTC
TRBJ1-2 | . | TRBV28 | . | CASSNEEFYGYTF | TGTGCCAGCAGTAACGAGGAATTCTATGGCTACACCTTC
TRBJ2-3 | TRBD1 | TRBV6-5 | few | CASSPGTASTDTQYF | TGTGCCAGCAGTCCCGGGACAGCTAGCACAGATACGCAGTATTTT
TRBJ1-3 | TRBD1 | TRBV7-9 | . | CASSSYRDRGFLGNTIYF | TGTGCCAGCAGCTCCTACCGGGACAGGGGTTTTTTAGGAAACACCATATATTTT
TRBJ1-3 | . | TRBV7-2 | . | CASSLDLPRRGGNTIYF | TGTGCCAGCAGCTTAGACTTACCGAGGCGTGGTGGAAACACCATATATTTT
TRBJ2-1 | . | TRBV7-2 | . | CASSYRAGPGVREQFF | TGTGCCAGCAGCTATAGAGCGGGACCAGGGGTCCGTGAGCAGTTCTTC
TRBJ2-5 | . | TRBV10-2 | . | CASRMGVETQYF | TGCGCCAGCAGAATGGGCGTTGAGACCCAGTACTTC
TRBJ2-7 | . | TRBV5-6 | . | CASRTFGVAYEQYF | TGTGCCAGCAGGACATTCGGGGTAGCGTACGAGCAGTACTTC
TRBJ2-7 | TRBD2 | TRBV27 | few | CASSFSLGGTSGDYEQYF | TGTGCCAGCAGTTTTAGTCTGGGCGGGACTAGCGGGGATTACGAGCAGTACTTC
TRBJ2-7 | TRBD1 | TRBV28 | few | CASSATGQGDRYEQYF | TGTGCCAGCAGTGCTACGGGACAGGGGGATAGGTACGAGCAGTACTTC
TRBJ2-7 | TRBD2 | TRBV29-1 | once | CSVAHERGPYEQYF | TGCAGCGTTGCTCACGAGCGGGGTCCCTACGAGCAGTACTTC
TRBJ1-1 | TRBD1 | TRBV5-5 | . | CASSLGSVWTGDTEAFF | TGTGCCAGCAGCTTGGGTTCTGTATGGACAGGGGACACTGAAGCTTTCTTT
TRBJ2-7 | . | TRBV19 | . | CASSIDVASRAYEQYF | TGTGCCAGTAGTATAGATGTTGCTAGTCGGGCCTACGAGCAGTACTTC
TRBJ1-4 | . | TRBV19 | . | CASRTAGATNEKLFF | TGTGCCAGTAGAACGGCCGGAGCAACTAATGAAAAACTGTTTTTT
TRBJ2-3 | TRBD2 | TRBV10-2 | . | CASSTSASTDTQYF | TGCGCCAGCAGTACTAGCGCAAGCACAGATACGCAGTATTTT
TRBJ2-1 | . | TRBV27 | . | CASSFDIPHGSYSYNEQFF | TGTGCCAGCAGTTTTGATATCCCGCACGGGAGTTACTCCTACAATGAGCAGTTCTTC
TRBJ2-5 | . | TRBV5-6 | . | CASSLALGETQYF | TGTGCCAGCAGCTTGGCACTAGGAGAGACCCAGTACTTC
TRBJ2-7 | . | TRBV7-6 | . | CASSLRGNYEQYF | TGTGCCAGCAGCCTTCGAGGAAACTACGAGCAGTACTTC
TRBJ2-5 | TRBD1 | TRBV7-3 | . | CASSWTGAETQYF | TGTGCCAGCAGCTGGACAGGGGCAGAGACCCAGTACTTC
TRBJ1-6 | TRBD1 | TRBV2 | . | CASIRDSYNSPLHF | TGTGCCAGCATCCGGGACAGCTATAATTCACCCCTCCACTTT
TRBJ2-7 | . | TRBV2 | . | CASSQTDYEQYF | TGTGCCAGCAGTCAGACAGACTACGAGCAGTACTTC
TRBJ2-1 | . | TRBV28 | . | CASTLFRANYNEQFF | TGTGCCAGCACCCTATTCCGCGCAAACTACAATGAGCAGTTCTTC
TRBJ2-2 | TRBD1 | TRBV15 | . | CATSRTGADTGELFF | TGTGCCACCAGCCGAACAGGGGCGGACACCGGGGAGCTGTTTTTT
TRBJ1-2 | . | TRBV29-1 | . | CSAAVEGPSFGYTF | TGCAGCGCAGCAGTTGAGGGCCCATCGTTTGGCTACACCTTC
TRBJ1-1 | . | TRBV5-5 | . | CASSGWEARTYTEAFF | TGTGCCAGCAGCGGATGGGAGGCGAGAACGTATACTGAAGCTTTCTTT
TRBJ2-2 | TRBD1 | TRBV29-1 | . | CSVSVTGGATGELFF | TGCAGCGTTTCGGTGACAGGGGGCGCAACCGGGGAGCTGTTTTTT
TRBJ2-1 | TRBD1 | TRBV19 | . | CASSIQGAHENEQFF | TGTGCCAGTAGTATACAGGGGGCGCATGAGAATGAGCAGTTCTTC
TRBJ1-4 | . | TRBV19 | . | CASSTRHRIEKLFF | TGTGCCAGTAGTACAAGACACCGAATTGAAAAACTGTTTTTT
TRBJ2-5 | . | TRBV29-1 | . | CSVGGKVRETQYF | TGCAGCGTTGGAGGGAAGGTGCGGGAGACCCAGTACTTC
TRBJ2-1 | TRBD1 | TRBV9 | few | CASSKTGGNYNEQFF | TGTGCCAGCAGCAAGACAGGGGGCAACTACAATGAGCAGTTCTTC
TRBJ1-2 | . | TRBV5-6 | few | CASSLAGGSGYTF | TGTGCCAGCAGCTTGGCCGGCGGAAGCGGCTACACCTTC
TRBJ1-2 | TRBD1 | TRBV28 | . | CASSTTGGESGYTF | TGTGCCAGCAGTACGACAGGGGGCGAATCTGGCTACACCTTC
TRBJ2-1 | . | TRBV5-6 | . | CASSLYQIYNEQFF | TGTGCCAGCAGCTTGTACCAGATATACAATGAGCAGTTCTTC